The 21 T cell receptor beta chains in this list originate from one sample, sequenced in a study of T cells in localized non-small cell lung cancer. This table comes from immunoSEQ multiplex PCR, and its TCRdb copy is limited to in-frame clones, with some not included. The table has about 14,000 clones, about nine tenths seen once. Sequenced material: peripheral blood mononuclear cells, taken before any cancer treatment. The receptors shown here come from a man between 40 and 70 years old with stage III lung adenocarcinoma.

The DNA for the CDR3 is TGTGCCAGCAGCTCCATTGCAGGGTACGAGCAGTACTTC. It encodes CASSSIAGYEQYF. V and J are TRBV5-4 and TRBJ2-7, with TRBD1 as a possible D gene (5 bases). The CDR3 is 13 residues long. Per the germline V gene, CDR1 is SGHNT and CDR2 is YYREEE (reference sequence). V lost 3 bases and J 4 bases, leaving 11 bases between the germline ends.

The chain employs TRBV2 and TRBJ1-3; the D is unclear. CDR1 and CDR2 (germline): SNHLY, FYNNEI. CDR3 length: 12 residues. Trimming shortened V by 6 bases and J by 4 bases, and 7 bases separated the two germline ends. As DNA, the CDR3 is TGTGCCAGCAGGGGCGGAGGAAACACCATATATTTT. Amino acids: CASRGGGNTIYF.

The V gene is TRBV28, the J gene TRBJ2-1, with a possible D match to TRBD1 (6 bases). The germline V gene has CDR1 MDHEN and CDR2 SYDVKM. V shed 1 base and J shed 8 bases, with 15 bases lying between them. The CDR3 has 15 residues. This chain's CDR3 is CASSLLPGAGDEQFF. The CDR3, as DNA: TGTGCCAGCAGTTTATTACCAGGGGCAGGGGATGAGCAGTTCTTC.

This chain links TRBV7-6 with TRBJ2-7; 7 bases are shared with TRBD2. V dropped 3 bases and J dropped 3; count of bases not matched to a gene: 14. Per the germline V gene, CDR1 is SGHVS and CDR2 is FNYEAQ. The CDR3 loop spans 17 amino acids. CDR3 loop: CASSFGLKGGRGYEQYF. CDR3 DNA: TGTGCCAGCAGCTTTGGCCTAAAGGGCGGGAGAGGCTACGAGCAGTACTTC.

The chain links TRBV20-1 to TRBJ1-2; TRBD1 is a possible D gene (5 bases). CDR1 is DFQATT, CDR2 SNEGSKA, per germline (reference sequence). Trimming removed 5 bases at V and 8 bases at J, with 12 bases between. This CDR3 spans 11 amino acids. The CDR3 reads CSARDVAGYTF. DNA for the CDR3: TGCAGTGCTCGGGACGTTGCCGGCTACACCTTC.

This clone has a single count. The chain recombines TRBV4-1 with TRBJ2-7; 8 bases align to TRBD1. In germline, CDR1 is MGHRA, CDR2 YSYEKL. J lost 4 bases, V lost 1 base, and 3 bases had no gene match. The CDR3 is made up of 14 amino acids. The CDR3 DNA is TGCGCCAGCAGCCAAGGGACAGGGATTTACGAGCAGTACTTC. This sequence encodes CASSQGTGIYEQYF.

The chain employs TRBV18 and TRBJ2-5, with TRBD1 matching 11 bases. V shed 3 bases, J shed 1 base, and the junction held 1 base outside the gene matches. The germline CDR1 and CDR2 sequences are KGHSH and LQKENI. The CDR3 covers 15 residues. CDR3 amino acids: CASSPGTGGQETQYF. In DNA, the CDR3 is TGTGCCAGCTCACCCGGGACAGGGGGCCAAGAGACCCAGTACTTC.

V gene TRBV28 combines with J gene TRBJ2-1; D uncertain. The V and J ends lost 6 bases and 9 bases respectively, with 9 bases between them. This CDR3 spans 11 amino acids. Germline CDR1 MDHEN, CDR2 SYDVKM. The CDR3 spells CASSFASEQFF. CDR3 bases: TGTGCCAGCAGCTTCGCCAGTGAGCAGTTCTTC.

The chain combines TRBV6-6 with TRBJ2-1, with D unresolved. V lost 1 base and J 0 bases, leaving 7 bases between the germline ends. Germline lookup yields CDR1 MNHNY and CDR2 SVGAGI (reference sequence). The CDR3 length is 15 residues. CDR3 DNA: TGTGCCAGCAGTTACTTGCGTAGCTCCTACAATGAGCAGTTCTTC. This gives the protein CASSYLRSSYNEQFF.

The genes are TRBV5-5 and TRBJ1-1, with D uncertain. CDR1 and CDR2 from the germline V gene are SGHKS and YYEKEE (reference sequence). The CDR3 spans 13 residues. Trimming shortened V by 0 bases and J by 4 bases, and 7 bases separated the two germline ends. CDR3 coding DNA: TGTGCCAGCAGCTTGGAGTGGGGCACTGAAGCTTTCTTT. Its translation: CASSLEWGTEAFF.

The chain couples TRBV28 to TRBJ2-7; the D gene is possibly TRBD1 (6 bases). The CDR3 is 13 amino acids. The V and J ends lost 2 bases and 4 bases respectively, with 9 bases between them. The germline CDR1 and CDR2 sequences are MDHEN and SYDVKM. The CDR3 DNA sequence: TGTGCCAGCAGTTTAAGAACAGGGTACGAGCAGTACTTC. Its protein product is CASSLRTGYEQYF.

The rearrangement uses TRBV4-1 and TRBJ2-1, with 10 bases matching TRBD2. CDR3 length equals 17 residues. J gave up 6 bases and V 0 bases, and 8 bases lay outside the gene matches. Germline V gene lookup returns CDR1 MGHRA and CDR2 YSYEKL. CDR3 sequence reads: CASSQESGRASINEQFF. The CDR3 nucleotides are TGCGCCAGCAGCCAAGAGAGCGGGAGGGCCTCTATCAATGAGCAGTTCTTC.

The chain recombines TRBV20-1 with TRBJ1-1, with 11 bases fitting TRBD1. The CDR3 loop spans 11 amino acids. Trimming at V came to 5 bases and at J to 11 bases, leaving 4 bases not matched to a gene. Germline-derived CDR1 and CDR2 are DFQATT and SNEGSKA (reference sequence). CDR3 nucleotide sequence: TGCAGTGCTGGGACAGGGGGTACGGCTTTCTTT. Translating gives CSAGTGGTAFF.

The genes are TRBV5-4 and TRBJ1-1; possibly TRBD1 for D (5 bases). This CDR3 is 15 amino acids long. Germline V gives CDR1 SGHNT, CDR2 YYREEE (reference sequence). The V end lost 4 bases, the J end lost 0 bases, and 13 bases lay between the germline ends. This CDR3 reads CASSGGAGLNTEAFF. The CDR3 nucleotides read TGTGCCAGCAGCGGGGGAGCAGGGTTGAACACTGAAGCTTTCTTT.

In this sample, this clone turned up once. The chain recombines TRBV6-1 with TRBJ2-5, with 7 bases lining up with TRBD2. Per germline, CDR1 MNHNS and CDR2 SASEGT. CDR3 size: 14 residues. The J segment lost 3 bases and the V segment lost 6 bases, leaving 7 bases of the junction unmatched. CDR3: CASSSGTIEETQYF. The CDR3 DNA follows: TGTGCCAGCAGCTCCGGGACTATCGAAGAGACCCAGTACTTC.

This clone was counted once. This rearrangement joins TRBV6-5 to TRBJ1-2; the D is unclear. CDR1 and CDR2 (germline): MNHEY, SVGAGI. V dropped 6 bases and J dropped 5 bases, with 16 bases sitting between them. The CDR3 runs to 14 residues. In nucleotides, the CDR3 is TGTGCCAGCAGCCATCGAGACGGAAGGTATGGCTACACCTTC. Translating gives CASSHRDGRYGYTF.

The chain links TRBV4-1 to TRBJ1-5, with D perhaps matching TRBD1 (6 bases). The CDR3 sequence is 16 residues long. Germline V gives CDR1 MGHRA, CDR2 YSYEKL. V was pared by 3 bases and J by 2 bases, with 14 bases between. CDR3: CASSQGVGGGNQPQHF. As DNA, the CDR3 is TGCGCCAGCAGCCAGGGGGTCGGGGGCGGCAATCAGCCCCAGCATTTT.

V usage is TRBV15 and J usage is TRBJ1-1, with D perhaps matching TRBD1 (5 bases). V lost 9 bases, J lost 1 base, and 9 bases lay in between. Germline loops: CDR1 LNHNV, CDR2 YYDKDF (reference sequence). This CDR3 spans 12 amino acids. The CDR3 here is CATRDWNTEAFF. The CDR3 DNA sequence: TGTGCCACTCGGGACTGGAACACTGAAGCTTTCTTT.

Only one count was recorded for this clone. The chain joins TRBV9 to TRBJ1-1; tentatively, D is TRBD1 (5 bases). Trimming took 0 bases from V and 8 from J, leaving 17 bases between them. The CDR3 consists of 15 residues. Germline CDR1 SGDLS, CDR2 YYNGEE. CDR3 DNA: TGTGCCAGCAGCGTAGACTCAATTGGGACCTCCGAAGCTTTCTTT. Encoded protein: CASSVDSIGTSEAFF.

The chain is built from TRBV7-3 and TRBJ2-1, with D perhaps TRBD2 (5 bases). The CDR3 has 16 residues. Trimming took 2 bases from V and 0 from J, leaving 11 bases between them. CDR1 and CDR2 from the germline V gene are SGHTA and FQGTGA. The CDR3 loop is CASSLEGSNSYNEQFF. The DNA of the CDR3 is TGTGCCAGCAGCTTAGAGGGAAGTAACTCCTACAATGAGCAGTTCTTC.

The chain has TRBV25-1 and TRBJ2-5, with D maybe TRBD1 (5 bases). V lost 3 bases to trimming and J lost 2 bases, with 10 bases between them. This CDR3 is 14 amino acids long. The germline V gene has CDR1 MGHDK and CDR2 SYGVNS. CDR3 sequence: CASSDDRKQETQYF. CDR3 sequence (DNA): TGTGCCAGCAGTGACGACAGAAAACAAGAGACCCAGTACTTC.